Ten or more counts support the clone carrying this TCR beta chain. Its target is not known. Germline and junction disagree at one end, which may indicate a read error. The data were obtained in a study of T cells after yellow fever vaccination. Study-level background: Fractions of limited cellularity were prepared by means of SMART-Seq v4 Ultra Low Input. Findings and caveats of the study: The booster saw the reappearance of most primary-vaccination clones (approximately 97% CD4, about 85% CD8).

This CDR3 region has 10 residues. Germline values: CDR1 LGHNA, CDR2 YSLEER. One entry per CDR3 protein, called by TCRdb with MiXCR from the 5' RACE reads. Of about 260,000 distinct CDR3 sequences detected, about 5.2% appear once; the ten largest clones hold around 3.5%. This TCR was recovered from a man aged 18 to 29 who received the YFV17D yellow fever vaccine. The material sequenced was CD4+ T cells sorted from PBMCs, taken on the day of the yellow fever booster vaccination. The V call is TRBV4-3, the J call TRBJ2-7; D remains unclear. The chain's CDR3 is CASSRLSRPF. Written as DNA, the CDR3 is TGCGCCAGCAGCCGGTTAAGCCGTCCCTTC.